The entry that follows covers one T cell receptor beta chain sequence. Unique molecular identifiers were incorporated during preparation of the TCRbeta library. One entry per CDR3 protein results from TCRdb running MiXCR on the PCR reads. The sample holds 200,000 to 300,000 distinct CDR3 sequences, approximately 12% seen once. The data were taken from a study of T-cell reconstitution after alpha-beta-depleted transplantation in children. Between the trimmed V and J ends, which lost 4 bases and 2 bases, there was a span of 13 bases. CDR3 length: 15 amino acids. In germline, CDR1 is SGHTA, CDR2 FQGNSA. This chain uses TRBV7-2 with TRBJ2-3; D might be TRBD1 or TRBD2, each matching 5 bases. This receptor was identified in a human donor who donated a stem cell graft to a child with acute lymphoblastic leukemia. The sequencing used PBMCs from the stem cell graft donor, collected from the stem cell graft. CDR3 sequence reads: CASSSREGFTDTQYF. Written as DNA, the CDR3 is TGTGCCAGCAGCTCCAGAGAGGGGTTCACAGATACGCAGTATTTT. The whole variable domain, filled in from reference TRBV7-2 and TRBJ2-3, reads GAGVSQSPSNKVTEKGKDVELRCDPISGHTALYWYRQSLGQGLEFLIYFQGNSAPDKSGLPSDRFSAERTGGSVSTLTIQRTQQEDSAVYLCASSSREGFTDTQYFGPGTRLTVL.